The clone carrying this TCR beta chain was observed a handful of times. These data originate in a study of blood T cell repertoires in COVID-19. Study details: The samples span acute and convalescent COVID-19 from the United States, Italy and Spain.

This CDR3 comprises 15 residues. Germline CDR1 is SGHAT and CDR2 is FQDESV (reference sequence). The V and J ends lost 6 bases and 8 bases, in that order; junction bases with no gene match: 8. Recovered status applied to Cohort 3 donors who had two consecutive negative PCRs. It also applied to those with clearance or with symptom resolution. Under the authors' procedure: Nucleated cell number was recorded as an estimate derived from reference gene primer amplification. Generated by immunoSEQ multiplex PCR, the TCRdb table keeps only in-frame clones and is missing some. From that table come the V and J calls and clone size; the DNA was used to work out D and trimming. The sample yields a few hundred thousand clones, 80% to 90% seen once.

The chain has TRBV11-1 and TRBJ1-6, with 9 nucleotides matching TRBD1. This TCR was recovered from a woman under 30 who had recovered from COVID-19. The source material was PBMCs or T cells enriched from blood (not recorded which). CDR3 sequence (DNA): TGTGCCAGCAGGAGGTCGGGACAGGGTTATTCACCCCTCCACTTT. This gives the protein CASRRSGQGYSPLHF.